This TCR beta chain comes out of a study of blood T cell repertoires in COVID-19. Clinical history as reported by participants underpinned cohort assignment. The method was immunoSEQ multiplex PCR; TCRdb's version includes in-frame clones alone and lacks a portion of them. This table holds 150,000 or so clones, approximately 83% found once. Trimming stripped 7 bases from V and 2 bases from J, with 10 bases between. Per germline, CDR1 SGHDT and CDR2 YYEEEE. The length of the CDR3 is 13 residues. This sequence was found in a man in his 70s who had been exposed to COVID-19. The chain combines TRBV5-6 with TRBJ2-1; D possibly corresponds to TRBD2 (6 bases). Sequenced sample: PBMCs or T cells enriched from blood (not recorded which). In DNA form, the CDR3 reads TGTGCCAGCTGGGGAGGCCCCTACAATGAGCAGTTCTTC. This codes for CASWGGPYNEQFF.